These 21 T cell receptor beta chains originate from one sample sequenced in a study of read filtering for tumor transcriptome and immune sequencing. Molecular barcoded adaptors covering alpha/delta and beta/gamma chains were used on 400 ng RNA. One entry per CDR3 protein results from TCRdb running MiXCR on the reads. Of 25,000 to 35,000 distinct CDR3 sequences in the sample, about a fifth are singletons; the top ten hold 15% to 20%. Sequenced material: a population of CD138-negative cells sorted from bone marrow. The receptor set was obtained from a donor aged 40 or older with multiple myeloma.

The rearrangement links TRBV29-1 to TRBJ2-7; D is possibly TRBD1 (6 bases). The CDR3 contains 11 residues. The V and J ends lost 8 bases and 12 bases respectively, with 20 bases between them. The germline CDR1 and CDR2 sequences are SQVTM and ANQGSEA. In DNA, the CDR3 is TGCAGCACTTTCGAGGGGGTCAGTTGGTACTTC. Translation gives CSTFEGVSWYF.

This clonotype was observed many times. The chain combines TRBV19 with TRBJ2-3, with D possibly called TRBD1 or TRBD2 (5 bases each). CDR1 is LNHDA, CDR2 SQIVND, per germline (reference sequence). The V and J ends lost 3 bases and 0 bases respectively, with 13 bases between them. CDR3 length: 16 amino acids. The CDR3 coding sequence is TGTGCCAGTAGTATCCTTACGGGGACGAGCACAGATACGCAGTATTTT. Its translation is CASSILTGTSTDTQYF.

This clonotype was picked up many times. The rearrangement uses TRBV29-1 and TRBJ1-2, with a tentative D call TRBD1 (6 bases). Per germline, CDR1 SQVTM and CDR2 ANQGSEA. The CDR3 covers 12 residues. Trimming stripped 7 bases from V and 2 bases from J, with 11 bases between. The CDR3 region has the DNA TGCAGCGGGGGGACACCGAACTATGGCTACACCTTC. This codes for CSGGTPNYGYTF.

This clonotype occurred many times. V and J are TRBV20-1 and TRBJ2-1; the D gene could be TRBD1 or TRBD2 (5 bases each). The CDR3 consists of 13 residues. Germline CDR1 reads DFQATT; CDR2 reads SNEGSKA (reference sequence). V lost 5 bases and J 5 bases, leaving 13 bases between the germline ends. The CDR3 here is CSAPGTANNEQFF. The CDR3 DNA sequence: TGCAGTGCTCCCGGGACCGCAAACAATGAGCAGTTCTTC.

This clonotype was detected ten times or more. V gene TRBV10-3 combines with J gene TRBJ2-7, with D possibly being TRBD1 or TRBD2 (5 bases each). This CDR3 contains 13 residues. The V end was cut by 6 bases, the J end by 5 bases, with 14 bases between. The germline CDR1 and CDR2 sequences are ENHRY and SYGVKD. The CDR3 is CAISPPGSDEQYF. CDR3 nucleotides: TGTGCCATCAGCCCTCCAGGGAGCGACGAGCAGTACTTC.

This clonotype was seen at least ten times. This chain connects TRBV27 to TRBJ2-4; D is possibly TRBD2 (5 bases). The CDR3 has 14 residues. Germline V lookup: CDR1 MNHEY, CDR2 SMNVEV (reference sequence). Trimming left V 8 bases short and J 6 bases short, with 17 bases between. CDR3 region: CASAPLQRPNIQYF. CDR3 sequence (DNA): TGTGCCAGCGCCCCCCTACAGCGGCCAAACATTCAGTACTTC.

This clonotype has at least ten counts. V usage is TRBV25-1 and J usage is TRBJ2-7, with TRBD2 identical over 9 bases. Trimming cost V 8 bases and J 2 bases; bases outside gene matches: 10. This CDR3 has 15 residues. From germline, CDR1 is MGHDK and CDR2 SYGVNS. As DNA, the CDR3 is TGTGCCAGCGAATCGCCGGGCGGGGGGGCCTACGAGCAGTACTTC. Translating gives CASESPGGGAYEQYF.

In its sample, this clonotype was seen many times. The chain employs TRBV29-1 and TRBJ2-3, with 15 bases matching TRBD2. This CDR3 region has 14 residues. CDR1 and CDR2 (germline): SQVTM, ANQGSEA. Trimming took 6 bases from V and 5 from J; bases not matched to a gene: 3. The CDR3 coding sequence is TGCAGCGTCCGGACTAGCGGGAGGGGAGATACGCAGTATTTT. Translated: CSVRTSGRGDTQYF.

This clonotype has just one count. This sequence may be a read error, since a much larger clone differs from it by one base. The V call is TRBV18, the J call TRBJ2-1, with 11 bases identical to TRBD2. V trimming: 6 bases; J trimming: 6 bases; junction bases outside the gene matches: 25. CDR3 length equals 21 residues. Germline CDR1 KGHSH, CDR2 LQKENI. DNA of the CDR3: TGTGCCAGCTCGCCAACCGCCGGGACTAGCGGACCCGGATCAAGGTCCAATGAGCAGTTCTTC. This sequence encodes CASSPTAGTSGPGSRSNEQFF.

This clonotype was seen repeatedly, ten times or more. V is TRBV11-2 and J is TRBJ2-5, with D possibly being TRBD1 or TRBD2 (6 bases each). Germline CDR1 is SGHAT and CDR2 is FQNNGV. CDR3 length equals 14 residues. Trimming left V 0 bases short and J 3 bases short, with 8 bases between. The CDR3 reads CASSLDRGEETQYF. CDR3 DNA: TGTGCCAGCAGCTTAGATAGGGGGGAAGAGACCCAGTACTTC.

This clonotype has a count of ten or more. The chain links TRBV29-1 to TRBJ2-7; 9 positions match TRBD2. Per germline, CDR1 SQVTM and CDR2 ANQGSEA. The V segment lost 0 bases and the J segment 0 bases; nucleotides outside the gene matches: 9. The CDR3 contains 17 residues. The CDR3 DNA is TGCAGCGTTGAAGATGGAGGGCTAGCGGGACCCTCCTACGAGCAGTACTTC. Its translation is CSVEDGGLAGPSYEQYF.

Concerning this clonotype itself: This could be a read error, since a much larger clone is one nucleotide away. The CDR3 coding sequence is TGTGCCAGCAGTTCGGTGACAGGGAAGGACTATGGCTACACCTTC. Protein sequence: CASSSVTGKDYGYTF. The chain recombines TRBV2 with TRBJ1-2; TRBD1 matches 7 bases. J was trimmed by 3 bases and V by 5 bases; bases with no gene match: 9. The CDR3 spans 15 residues. Germline V gene lookup returns CDR1 SNHLY and CDR2 FYNNEI.

About this clonotype: A much larger clone differs by one base, so this may be a read error. The J gene is TRBJ1-2, the V gene TRBV6-1; D might be TRBD1 (6 bases). Germline assignment: CDR1 MNHNS and CDR2 SASEGT. The CDR3 consists of 13 residues. In nucleotides, the CDR3 is TGTGCCAGCAGGGAGGACAGTGTCTATGGCTACATCTTC. Translating gives CASREDSVYGYIF.

Note on this clonotype: A much larger clone is a single base away; this may be a read error. DNA for the CDR3: TGTGCCAGCAGTTTACCCCTGGTTAGGGGAGGGACCCAGTACTTC. Amino acids: CASSLPLVRGGTQYF. This sequence joins TRBV28 and TRBJ2-5; D is possibly TRBD2 (6 bases). Germline V gene sequence: CDR1 MDHEN, CDR2 SYDVKM. The CDR3 loop spans 15 amino acids. Trimming stripped 2 bases from V and 7 bases from J, with 17 bases between.

Of note for this clonotype: This may arise from a read error, as a much more abundant clone is one base away. This chain uses TRBV7-2 with TRBJ2-3; D unclear. The CDR3 loop spans 12 amino acids. V dropped 5 bases and J dropped 5 bases, with 8 bases sitting between them. Germline V CDR1 and CDR2: SGHTA, FQGNSA. Here the CDR3 reads CASSLIEDTQYF. DNA of the CDR3: TGTGCCAGCAGCCTGATAGAAGATACGCAGTATTTT.

At least ten counts were recorded for this clonotype. A read error may explain this, as a much larger clone is one base away. The chain employs TRBV7-9 and TRBJ2-1; D ambiguous. There are 11 residues in the CDR3. V gave up 4 bases and J gave up 3 bases, with 1 base separating them. Germline values: CDR1 SEHNR, CDR2 FQNEAQ (reference sequence). As DNA, the CDR3 is TGTGCCAGCAGCTACTACAATGAGCAGTTCTTC. This gives the protein CASSYYNEQFF. Drawing the rest from reference TRBV7-9 and TRBJ2-1, the complete variable domain is DTGVSQNPRHKITKRGQNVTFRCDPISEHNRLYWYRQTLGQGPEFLTYFQNEAQLEKSRLLSDRFSAERPKGSFSTLEIQRTEQGDSAMYLCASSYYNEQFFGPGTRLTVL.

This clonotype was seen repeatedly, ten times or more. The chain joins TRBV7-9 to TRBJ2-7; 12 positions match TRBD2. The germline V gene has CDR1 SEHNR and CDR2 FQNEAQ (reference sequence). The CDR3 has 16 residues. V shed 1 base, J shed 2 bases, and the junction held 3 bases outside the gene matches. The CDR3: CASSLDTSGRTYEQYF. The CDR3 bases are TGTGCCAGCAGCTTAGATACTAGCGGGAGGACCTACGAGCAGTACTTC.

In its sample, this clonotype ranks as medium-sized. The chain joins TRBV29-1 to TRBJ2-7; D possibly corresponds to TRBD2 (5 bases). Germline V lookup: CDR1 SQVTM, CDR2 ANQGSEA. V lost 6 bases to trimming and J lost 5 bases, with 17 bases between them. This CDR3 region has 13 residues. CDR3 nucleotide sequence: TGCAGCGTAACAACCTCGGGGTGGGACGAGCAGTACTTC. Its protein product is CSVTTSGWDEQYF.

Relative to its sample, this clonotype is medium-sized. This sequence joins TRBV11-2 and TRBJ2-5, with 9 bases identical to TRBD2. This CDR3 has 17 amino acids. V lost 2 bases to trimming and J lost 5 bases; unmatched junction nucleotides: 12. CDR1 is SGHAT and CDR2 is FQNNGV in the germline V gene. DNA for the CDR3: TGTGCCAGCAGCTTAAGAGCGGGGGGAGGAGTGGGGGAGACCCAGTACTTC. This codes for CASSLRAGGGVGETQYF. Looking up the rest from reference TRBV11-2 and TRBJ2-5 gives the full variable domain: EAGVAQSPRYKIIEKRQSVAFWCNPISGHATLYWYQQILGQGPKLLIQFQNNGVVDDSQLPKDRFSAERLKGVDSTLKIQPAKLEDSAVYLCASSLRAGGGVGETQYFGPGTRLLVL.

The CDR3 here is CASSSSPWGQGGWETQYF. The CDR3 nucleotides read TGTGCCAGCAGCTCCAGTCCTTGGGGACAGGGTGGCTGGGAGACCCAGTACTTC. The gene calls are TRBV7-9 and TRBJ2-5; TRBD1 matches 9 bases. The germline CDR1 and CDR2 sequences are SEHNR and FQNEAQ (reference sequence). This CDR3 comprises 18 residues. V gave up 4 bases and J gave up 5 bases; unmatched junction bases: 17.

Remarks on this clonotype: The likely explanation is a read error, given a far larger clone one base away. The chain recombines TRBV6-6 with TRBJ1-1, with unresolved D. The CDR3 spans 17 residues. Germline V gene sequence: CDR1 MNHNY, CDR2 SVGAGI (reference sequence). Trimming removed 4 bases from V and 3 bases from J, with 21 bases in between. Here the CDR3 DNA reads TGTGCCAGCAGTTTCTCGAGTATCCTCCGGGGAGACACTGAAGCTTTCTTT. Translating gives CASSFSSILRGDTEAFF.